This is a list of T cell receptor beta chains from one sample in a study of cytomegalovirus exposure and HLA in healthy donors. The table came from immunoSEQ multiplex PCR; TCRdb's copy has only in-frame clones and leaves some out. Altogether roughly 99,000 clones are present, around 80% being singletons, with the ten largest covering approximately 3.3%. Sequences were obtained from PBMCs. These receptors came from a male donor in good health and CMV-seropositive. Both conserved end residues are part of each CDR3. Each record gives: V gene, J gene, clone size, D gene, CDR3 DNA, CDR3 protein. D genes are given only for firm matches. Only part of the rows carry a size: once, few, many, or a class if the clone is expanded.

v_gene: TRBV15
j_gene: TRBJ2-7
abundance: -
d_gene: -
CDR3nt: TGTGCCACCAGCAGACCAGGGTTCGAGCAGTACTTC
CDR3aa: CATSRPGFEQYF

v_gene: TRBV5-6
j_gene: TRBJ1-5
abundance: -
d_gene: -
CDR3nt: TGTGCCAGCAGCTATGCTAAACAGGGCCCCAATCAGCCCCAGCATTTT
CDR3aa: CASSYAKQGPNQPQHF

v_gene: TRBV9
j_gene: TRBJ1-2
abundance: -
d_gene: TRBD1
CDR3nt: TGTGCCAGCAGCGCGGGACAGGGGAGAGACTATGGCTACACCTTC
CDR3aa: CASSAGQGRDYGYTF

v_gene: TRBV19
j_gene: TRBJ2-7
abundance: -
d_gene: TRBD1
CDR3nt: TGTGCCAGTAGTATCGGACAGGGGTCGTACGAGCAGTACTTC
CDR3aa: CASSIGQGSYEQYF

v_gene: TRBV19
j_gene: TRBJ1-2
abundance: -
d_gene: TRBD1
CDR3nt: TGTGCCAGTAGTATCCGACAGGGAAGGGTCTATGGCTACACCTTC
CDR3aa: CASSIRQGRVYGYTF

v_gene: TRBV5-5
j_gene: TRBJ2-5
abundance: -
d_gene: TRBD1
CDR3nt: TGTGCCAGCAGCTTCCAACCGGGACAGGGGGCAAAGACCCAGTACTTC
CDR3aa: CASSFQPGQGAKTQYF

v_gene: TRBV9
j_gene: TRBJ2-7
abundance: -
d_gene: TRBD2
CDR3nt: TGTGCCAGCAGCCCCCGGGCGGTAGCGGGGGCCTACGAGCAGTACTTC
CDR3aa: CASSPRAVAGAYEQYF

v_gene: TRBV4-1
j_gene: TRBJ1-6
abundance: -
d_gene: -
CDR3nt: TGCGCCAGCAGCCAAAGCCCAGGGGAGCGGGGTAATTCACCCCTCCACTTT
CDR3aa: CASSQSPGERGNSPLHF

v_gene: TRBV6-6
j_gene: TRBJ1-1
abundance: -
d_gene: -
CDR3nt: TGTGCCAGCAGTTACTGGCAGGGGCTCAACACTGAAGCTTTCTTT
CDR3aa: CASSYWQGLNTEAFF

v_gene: TRBV5-6
j_gene: TRBJ2-2
abundance: -
d_gene: -
CDR3nt: TGTGCCAGCAGCTTGGTAGTGAACGGGGAGCTGTTTTTT
CDR3aa: CASSLVVNGELFF

v_gene: TRBV10-3
j_gene: TRBJ1-2
abundance: -
d_gene: -
CDR3nt: TGTGCCATCAGTGAGGAAGGGAGTTGGGGGCATGGTGGCTACACCTTC
CDR3aa: CAISEEGSWGHGGYTF

v_gene: TRBV18
j_gene: TRBJ1-2
abundance: -
d_gene: TRBD1
CDR3nt: TGTGCCAGCTCGCCGGGACAGGGAAGAGATGGCTACACCTTC
CDR3aa: CASSPGQGRDGYTF

v_gene: TRBV5-6
j_gene: TRBJ2-3
abundance: -
d_gene: -
CDR3nt: TGTGCCAGCAGGCGAGGTGAGGATACGCAGTATTTT
CDR3aa: CASRRGEDTQYF

v_gene: TRBV15
j_gene: TRBJ1-1
abundance: -
d_gene: TRBD1
CDR3nt: TGTGCCACCAGGGGGGGGACAGGGTCCAGGGGGACTGAAGCTTTCTTT
CDR3aa: CATRGGTGSRGTEAFF

v_gene: TRBV5-8
j_gene: TRBJ1-1
abundance: -
d_gene: TRBD1
CDR3nt: TGTGCCAGCAGCTGGGAATGGGGACAGAGGGGCACTGAAGCTTTCTTT
CDR3aa: CASSWEWGQRGTEAFF

v_gene: TRBV5-6
j_gene: TRBJ1-1
abundance: -
d_gene: TRBD1
CDR3nt: TGTGCCAGCAGCTTGAACAGGGGGGACACTGAAGCTTTCTTT
CDR3aa: CASSLNRGDTEAFF

v_gene: TRBV6-5
j_gene: TRBJ2-1
abundance: -
d_gene: TRBD1
CDR3nt: TGTGCCAGCAAGAGGGACAGGGGCGTCAATGAGCAGTTCTTC
CDR3aa: CASKRDRGVNEQFF

v_gene: TRBV25-1
j_gene: TRBJ2-7
abundance: -
d_gene: -
CDR3nt: TGTGCCAGCAGTGAAACTAGGGCCTCCTACGAGCAGTACTTC
CDR3aa: CASSETRASYEQYF

v_gene: TRBV4-1
j_gene: TRBJ1-1
abundance: -
d_gene: TRBD1
CDR3nt: TGCGCCAGCAGCCAAGGACAGGGAAGTAGTATCTCTGAAGCTTTCTTT
CDR3aa: CASSQGQGSSISEAFF

v_gene: TRBV20-1
j_gene: TRBJ2-7
abundance: -
d_gene: -
CDR3nt: TGCAGTGCTAGTCCCCTTTACGAGCAGTACTTC
CDR3aa: CSASPLYEQYF

v_gene: TRBV4-3
j_gene: TRBJ1-1
abundance: few
d_gene: -
CDR3nt: TGCGCCAGCAGCCAAGATTCCGTAGGGGGAAGGAACACTGAAGCTTTCTTT
CDR3aa: CASSQDSVGGRNTEAFF

v_gene: TRBV7-9
j_gene: TRBJ2-7
abundance: -
d_gene: TRBD1
CDR3nt: TGTGCCAGCACCGGGACAGGGTCCTCCTACGAGCAGTACTTC
CDR3aa: CASTGTGSSYEQYF

v_gene: TRBV5-5
j_gene: TRBJ1-4
abundance: few
d_gene: -
CDR3nt: TGTGCCAGCAGCTTCTCCGGAGGGAATGAAAAACTGTTTTTT
CDR3aa: CASSFSGGNEKLFF

v_gene: TRBV7-9
j_gene: TRBJ2-1
abundance: -
d_gene: TRBD2
CDR3nt: TGTGCCAGCAGCTTAGAAGGGACTAGCACTTACAATGAGCAGTTCTTC
CDR3aa: CASSLEGTSTYNEQFF

v_gene: TRBV5-1
j_gene: TRBJ2-1
abundance: -
d_gene: TRBD2
CDR3nt: TGCGCCAGCAGCTTGGTAGCGGGGGGACCCAGCTCCTACAATGAGCAGTTCTTC
CDR3aa: CASSLVAGGPSSYNEQFF

v_gene: TRBV18
j_gene: TRBJ2-7
abundance: -
d_gene: -
CDR3nt: TGTGCCAGCTCACCAGGTCGGGGTTCCTACGAGCAGTACTTC
CDR3aa: CASSPGRGSYEQYF

v_gene: TRBV14
j_gene: TRBJ1-1
abundance: -
d_gene: TRBD1
CDR3nt: TGTGCCAGCGGGGACAGTATCGAAGCTTTCTTT
CDR3aa: CASGDSIEAFF

v_gene: TRBV4-3
j_gene: TRBJ1-1
abundance: medium-sized
d_gene: -
CDR3nt: TGCGCCAGCAGCCAAGATAAAGCCCTAACCCCAGCTTTCTTT
CDR3aa: CASSQDKALTPAFF

v_gene: TRBV25-1
j_gene: TRBJ2-1
abundance: -
d_gene: -
CDR3nt: TGTGCCAGCAGTGACTCCGGGCGGGGCCTTTACAATGAGCAGTTCTTC
CDR3aa: CASSDSGRGLYNEQFF

v_gene: TRBV14
j_gene: TRBJ1-1
abundance: once
d_gene: TRBD1
CDR3nt: TGTGCCAGCAGCCCTTGGACAGGGGGCGGCACTGAAGCTTTCTTT
CDR3aa: CASSPWTGGGTEAFF

v_gene: TRBV27
j_gene: TRBJ1-2
abundance: once
d_gene: -
CDR3nt: TGTGCCAGCAGTTTTCCCCAGGGCGAAGGCTACACCTTC
CDR3aa: CASSFPQGEGYTF

v_gene: TRBV6-5
j_gene: TRBJ1-1
abundance: -
d_gene: -
CDR3nt: TGTGCCAGCAGTCAAACCACAGCCCTTGAGACTGAAGCTTTCTTT
CDR3aa: CASSQTTALETEAFF

v_gene: TRBV19
j_gene: TRBJ1-1
abundance: -
d_gene: -
CDR3nt: TGTGCCAGTAGCTTGGAGACTTCAAGGAAGGCTTTCTTT
CDR3aa: CASSLETSRKAFF

v_gene: TRBV18
j_gene: TRBJ2-5
abundance: -
d_gene: TRBD1
CDR3nt: TGTGCCAGCTCACCTCGACAGGGATCGGAGACCCAGTACTTC
CDR3aa: CASSPRQGSETQYF

v_gene: TRBV5-4
j_gene: TRBJ1-2
abundance: -
d_gene: TRBD1
CDR3nt: TGTGCCAGCAGCGGGACAGGGACCCTCTATGGCTACACCTTC
CDR3aa: CASSGTGTLYGYTF

v_gene: TRBV9
j_gene: TRBJ1-1
abundance: -
d_gene: -
CDR3nt: TGTGCCAGCAGCGTAGGGGGAGCGAACACTGAAGCTTTCTTT
CDR3aa: CASSVGGANTEAFF

v_gene: TRBV30
j_gene: TRBJ2-2
abundance: -
d_gene: -
CDR3nt: TGTGCCTGGAGAGGGACAACGAACACCGGGGAGCTGTTTTTT
CDR3aa: CAWRGTTNTGELFF

v_gene: TRBV7-9
j_gene: TRBJ1-1
abundance: -
d_gene: -
CDR3nt: TGTGCCAGCAGCTTAGAACAGAACACTGAAGCTTTCTTT
CDR3aa: CASSLEQNTEAFF

v_gene: TRBV7-2
j_gene: TRBJ2-7
abundance: -
d_gene: -
CDR3nt: TGTGCCAGCAGACCTGGGGGCAGCTCCTACGAGCAGTACTTC
CDR3aa: CASRPGGSSYEQYF

v_gene: TRBV25-1
j_gene: TRBJ1-3
abundance: -
d_gene: -
CDR3nt: TGTGCCAGCAGTGATCCCGGTAGAAACACCATATATTTT
CDR3aa: CASSDPGRNTIYF

v_gene: TRBV6-5
j_gene: TRBJ1-2
abundance: -
d_gene: -
CDR3nt: TGTGCCAGCAGCAAGACAGGACCCAGGGTCTATGGCTACACCTTC
CDR3aa: CASSKTGPRVYGYTF